This T cell receptor beta chain was captured in a study of cytomegalovirus exposure and HLA in healthy donors. Donors consisted of healthy bone marrow donors. V lost 4 bases and J lost 4, with 18 bases in between. The CDR3 totals 16 residues. Germline CDR1 is LNHNV and CDR2 is YYDKDF (reference sequence). Points on this clone: The antigen remains unidentified.

PCR primers comprised 60 Vbeta and 13 Jbeta primers. The repertoire was sequenced with immunoSEQ multiplex PCR; TCRdb's copy has only in-frame clones and lacks some. The sample lists roughly 180,000 clones; about 79% were seen once. Study-wide points: A later look showed TCR association rates differing by HLA locus, highest for DRB1 and lowest for HLA-C. Highly shared sequence variants in one cluster were likely a sequencing artifact.

The receptor's source is a female donor in good health and CMV-seronegative. The chain is built from TRBV15 and TRBJ2-3, with D possibly TRBD2 on 6 matching bases. The sample taken for sequencing was PBMCs. The CDR3 bases are TGTGCCACCAGCATCGTACTAGCCCCCTCGTCAGATACGCAGTATTTT. Amino acids: CATSIVLAPSSDTQYF.